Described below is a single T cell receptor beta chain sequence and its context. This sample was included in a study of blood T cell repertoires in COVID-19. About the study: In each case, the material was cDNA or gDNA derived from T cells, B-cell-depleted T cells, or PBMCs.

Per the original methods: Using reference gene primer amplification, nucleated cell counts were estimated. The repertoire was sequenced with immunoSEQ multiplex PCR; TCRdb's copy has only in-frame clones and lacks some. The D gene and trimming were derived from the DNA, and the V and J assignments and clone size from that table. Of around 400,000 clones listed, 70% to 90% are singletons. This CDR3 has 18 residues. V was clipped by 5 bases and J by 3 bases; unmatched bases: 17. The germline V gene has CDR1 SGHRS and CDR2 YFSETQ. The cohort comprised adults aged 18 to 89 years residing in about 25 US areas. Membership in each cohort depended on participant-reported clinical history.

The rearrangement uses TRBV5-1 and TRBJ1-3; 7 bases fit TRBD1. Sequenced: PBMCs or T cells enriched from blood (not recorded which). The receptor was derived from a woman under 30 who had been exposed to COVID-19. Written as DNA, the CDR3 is TGCGCCAGCAGACGGGACAGTCAGTTTTTCGGTGGTGGAAACACCATATATTTT. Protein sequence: CASRRDSQFFGGGNTIYF.